Reported below is one T cell receptor beta chain. The antigen this receptor binds is unknown. No qualities accompany the bases; no much larger clone lies one base away. Library preparation used PCR. Instrument on record: Illumina HiSeq 2500. TCR library preparation used molecular barcoding, with unique molecular identifiers applied to normalize quantification of the TCRbeta repertoire. Starting from the raw public reads, TCRdb applied fastp trimming at Q25, assembled clones with MiXCR and retained in-frame beta chains. Every entry covers one CDR3 protein and lists the most common genes and DNA from its rows. The sample yields about 400,000 distinct CDR3 sequences; around 21% were counted once. 3% to 4% of the sample lies in the top ten. The sample belongs to a study of T-cell reconstitution after alpha-beta-depleted transplantation in children (dated by TCRdb to about 2016). Context from the whole study: Using TCR repertoire profiling, the study followed T-cell immune reconstitution in a quantitative way in children after TCRalphabeta/CD19-depleted allogeneic hematopoietic cell transplantation.

The CDR1 and CDR2 encoded by the germline V gene are SGHDT and YYEEEE. Inclusive of the bounding cysteine and phenylalanine, the CDR3 is 14 residues long. Just the 42-base CDR3 DNA is kept, in frame starting at base 1. The germline V end is reduced by 4 bases and the J end by 4 bases; junction bases left unmatched: 5. The chain is made from TRBV5-6 and TRBJ1-1, with 9 bases matching TRBD1. Sequencing was performed on PBMCs from the stem cell graft donor, taken from the stem cell graft. This TCR came from a human donor who donated a stem cell graft to a child with acute myeloid leukemia. The base sequence is TGTGCCAGCAGCGCCCGGACAGGGGTCACTGAAGCTTTCTTT. It translates as CASSARTGVTEAFF.